The rows below give T cell receptor beta chains drawn from one sample of a study of tumor and adjacent non-tumor tissue in lung cancer. TCRdb analysed the multiplex PCR reads with MiXCR anew, one entry per CDR3 protein. The repertoire holds 100,000 or so distinct CDR3 sequences, with less than 75% as singletons. The sample taken for sequencing was distant non-tumor lung tissue. These receptors all stem from a man younger than 45 with non-small cell lung cancer. Both conserved end residues are part of each CDR3. The D gene is left open where the match is weak. For some rows the clone size is stated as once, few or many, or as a class when expanded; others skip it.

v_gene: TRBV12-3/TRBV12-4
j_gene: TRBJ1-1
d_gene: TRBD1
abundance: many
CDR3nt: TGTGCCAGCAATACGGGACAGGGCTTCGACACTGAAGCTTTCTTT
CDR3aa: CASNTGQGFDTEAFF

v_gene: TRBV11-1
j_gene: TRBJ1-2
d_gene: TRBD1
abundance: once
CDR3nt: TGTGCCAGCAGCCTCCTAGGGACAGCGTGGCATGATGACTACACCTTC
CDR3aa: CASSLLGTAWHDDYTF

v_gene: TRBV6-1
j_gene: TRBJ1-1
d_gene: NA
abundance: many
CDR3nt: TGTGCCAGCAGTGAACGTTTCATGAACACTGAAGCTTTCTTT
CDR3aa: CASSERFMNTEAFF

v_gene: TRBV6-5
j_gene: TRBJ2-5
d_gene: NA
abundance: NA
CDR3nt: TGTGCCAGCAGTTACTCTCGCCGAAGTCAAGAGACCCAGTGCTTC
CDR3aa: CASSYSRRSQETQCF

v_gene: TRBV30
j_gene: TRBJ1-3
d_gene: NA
abundance: NA
CDR3nt: TGTGCCTGGAGTCACCAGGGCGCTGGAAACACCATATATTTT
CDR3aa: CAWSHQGAGNTIYF

v_gene: TRBV20-1
j_gene: TRBJ1-5
d_gene: NA
abundance: NA
CDR3nt: TGCAGTGCTATAGGAAGTGGAGGGCTTCACCAGCCTCAGCATTTT
CDR3aa: CSAIGSGGLHQPQHF

v_gene: TRBV6-1
j_gene: TRBJ1-5
d_gene: NA
abundance: NA
CDR3nt: TGTGCCAGCAGTCAGGACAGAATGAATCAGCCCCAGCATTTT
CDR3aa: CASSQDRMNQPQHF

v_gene: TRBV24-1
j_gene: TRBJ2-5
d_gene: NA
abundance: once
CDR3nt: TGTGCCACCAGTGTAGTGGAGCGGATCCAAGAGACCCAGTACTTC
CDR3aa: CATSVVERIQETQYF

v_gene: TRBV11-2
j_gene: TRBJ2-5
d_gene: TRBD2
abundance: once
CDR3nt: TGTGCCAGCAAAGGGAGGGGAGAGGCCCAGTACTTC
CDR3aa: CASKGRGEAQYF

v_gene: TRBV12-5
j_gene: TRBJ2-7
d_gene: TRBD1
abundance: NA
CDR3nt: TGTGCTAGAGGTCTCTGGGACAGGCAAACCTACGAGCAGTACTTC
CDR3aa: CARGLWDRQTYEQYF

v_gene: TRBV11-3
j_gene: TRBJ2-5
d_gene: NA
abundance: NA
CDR3nt: TGTGTCAGCGGCACGGAAGGACAGGAGACCCAGTACTTC
CDR3aa: CVSGTEGQETQYF

v_gene: TRBV20-1
j_gene: TRBJ2-3
d_gene: TRBD2
abundance: NA
CDR3nt: TGCAGCGCGACACGAGCGGGAGTCGGCGCAGATACGCAGTATTTT
CDR3aa: CSATRAGVGADTQYF

v_gene: TRBV6-5
j_gene: TRBJ1-4
d_gene: NA
abundance: NA
CDR3nt: TGTGCCAGCAGTTACGGGTCGGGCACTCGGGAAAAACTGTTTTTT
CDR3aa: CASSYGSGTREKLFF

v_gene: TRBV5-4
j_gene: TRBJ2-5
d_gene: TRBD2
abundance: NA
CDR3nt: TGTGCCAGCAACTTGGCTTTAGCGGGGGGAGAGACCCAGTACTTC
CDR3aa: CASNLALAGGETQYF

v_gene: TRBV29-1
j_gene: TRBJ2-5
d_gene: NA
abundance: many
CDR3nt: TGCAGCGTGGGTAGCGGTCTCCAGTACTTC
CDR3aa: CSVGSGLQYF

v_gene: TRBV20-1
j_gene: TRBJ2-7
d_gene: NA
abundance: NA
CDR3nt: TGCAGTGCCCTGGACATGACGATCTACGAGCAGTACTTC
CDR3aa: CSALDMTIYEQYF

v_gene: TRBV20-1
j_gene: TRBJ2-7
d_gene: NA
abundance: NA
CDR3nt: TGCAGTACTAGAGAGGGGAACGGGCAGTACTTC
CDR3aa: CSTREGNGQYF

v_gene: TRBV11-1
j_gene: TRBJ2-1
d_gene: NA
abundance: many
CDR3nt: TGTGCCAGCAGCTTAGGGCAGGGAGCGTTGAACGAGCAGTTCTTC
CDR3aa: CASSLGQGALNEQFF

v_gene: TRBV29-1
j_gene: TRBJ1-1
d_gene: NA
abundance: NA
CDR3nt: TGCAGCGTTGATGTAGGGACTAATACAGGGACTTTCTTT
CDR3aa: CSVDVGTNTGTFF

v_gene: TRBV20-1
j_gene: TRBJ2-1
d_gene: NA
abundance: NA
CDR3nt: TGCAGTTCCTTGAGATTCGACAGGAGGCGTGTCAATGAGCAGTTCTTC
CDR3aa: CSSLRFDRRRVNEQFF

v_gene: TRBV20-1
j_gene: TRBJ1-2
d_gene: NA
abundance: many
CDR3nt: TGCAGTGCTAGCCGGGACACGGAGGCCTATGGCTACACCTTC
CDR3aa: CSASRDTEAYGYTF

v_gene: TRBV6-5
j_gene: TRBJ1-1
d_gene: NA
abundance: NA
CDR3nt: TGTGCCAGCGGAGCCCAGGACGGTTACATTGATGCTTTCTTT
CDR3aa: CASGAQDGYIDAFF

v_gene: TRBV4-1
j_gene: TRBJ1-4
d_gene: NA
abundance: many
CDR3nt: TGCGCCAGCAGCCATCAATGGACAGCCGTAGCATGGGACACTAATGAAAAACTGTTTTTT
CDR3aa: CASSHQWTAVAWDTNEKLFF

v_gene: TRBV5-8
j_gene: TRBJ2-2
d_gene: NA
abundance: many
CDR3nt: TGTGCCAGCAGCCGCCGCGGACTTACGTCGGCCGGGGAGCTGTTTTTT
CDR3aa: CASSRRGLTSAGELFF

v_gene: TRBV12-3/TRBV12-4
j_gene: TRBJ2-7
d_gene: NA
abundance: NA
CDR3nt: TGTGGCAGCAGCCTCGAACAGGGACCTTCCTACGAGCAATACTTC
CDR3aa: CGSSLEQGPSYEQYF

v_gene: TRBV10-3
j_gene: TRBJ2-3
d_gene: TRBD2
abundance: NA
CDR3nt: TGTACCATCGATACTAGCGGTGGAGATACGCAGTATTTT
CDR3aa: CTIDTSGGDTQYF

v_gene: TRBV12-3/TRBV12-4
j_gene: TRBJ1-1
d_gene: NA
abundance: many
CDR3nt: TGTGCCAGCAGTTCGACGGTGAACACTGAAGCTTTCTTT
CDR3aa: CASSSTVNTEAFF

v_gene: TRBV6-1
j_gene: TRBJ2-2
d_gene: NA
abundance: few
CDR3nt: TGTGCCAGCAGGCTTCGTACAGGGCAGTTCCCCTTGTTTTTT
CDR3aa: CASRLRTGQFPLFF

v_gene: TRBV11-2
j_gene: TRBJ2-3
d_gene: NA
abundance: NA
CDR3nt: TGTGCCAGCAGGTTAGCTGGGGGCCAGGGAGATACGCAGTATTTT
CDR3aa: CASRLAGGQGDTQYF

v_gene: TRBV29-1
j_gene: TRBJ2-5
d_gene: NA
abundance: NA
CDR3nt: TGCAGCGTTGATAGGGGAGAGATCCAATACTTC
CDR3aa: CSVDRGEIQYF

v_gene: TRBV11-2
j_gene: TRBJ1-1
d_gene: NA
abundance: NA
CDR3nt: TGTGCCAGCAACCCGACGGTGAACAGTGAAGCTTTCTTT
CDR3aa: CASNPTVNSEAFF

v_gene: TRBV11-2
j_gene: TRBJ2-3
d_gene: NA
abundance: NA
CDR3nt: TGTGCCAGCAGCATCGGGACTTTATGGCAGTATTTT
CDR3aa: CASSIGTLWQYF

v_gene: TRBV6-5
j_gene: TRBJ2-1
d_gene: TRBD1
abundance: many
CDR3nt: TGTGCCAGCAGTGGGACAGGGGATGAGCAGTTCTTC
CDR3aa: CASSGTGDEQFF

v_gene: TRBV20-1
j_gene: TRBJ1-2
d_gene: NA
abundance: many
CDR3nt: TGCAGTGCTAGAGATCTGGATGGGGACCACTATGGCTACACCTTC
CDR3aa: CSARDLDGDHYGYTF

v_gene: TRBV29-1
j_gene: TRBJ2-7
d_gene: NA
abundance: NA
CDR3nt: TGTAGCGTTACCCCGGGTCTCTACGAGCAGTACTTC
CDR3aa: CSVTPGLYEQYF

v_gene: TRBV29-1
j_gene: TRBJ1-1
d_gene: NA
abundance: few
CDR3nt: TGCAGCGTTCGCAGTGGTGGGGCCACTGAAGCTTTCTTT
CDR3aa: CSVRSGGATEAFF

v_gene: TRBV12-3/TRBV12-4
j_gene: TRBJ2-2
d_gene: NA
abundance: NA
CDR3nt: TGTGCCAGCGGTTTTCCCAGTTCCACCGGGGAGCTGTTTTTT
CDR3aa: CASGFPSSTGELFF

v_gene: TRBV12-3/TRBV12-4
j_gene: TRBJ2-3
d_gene: TRBD2
abundance: many
CDR3nt: TGTGCCAGCAGTCTCTATAGCGGGGGCACAGATACGCAGTATTTT
CDR3aa: CASSLYSGGTDTQYF

v_gene: TRBV7-9
j_gene: TRBJ1-1
d_gene: NA
abundance: once
CDR3nt: TGTGCCAGCAGCAGACACATGAACACTGAAGCTTTCTTT
CDR3aa: CASSRHMNTEAFF

v_gene: TRBV5-1
j_gene: TRBJ2-1
d_gene: NA
abundance: NA
CDR3nt: TGCGCCAGCAGCTTGATTAGAGGGACCTACCATGAGCAGTTCTTC
CDR3aa: CASSLIRGTYHEQFF

v_gene: TRBV4-3
j_gene: TRBJ2-3
d_gene: NA
abundance: NA
CDR3nt: TGCGCCAACAGCCAAGACGGAAGCTGGGCTAGCGCAGATACGCAGTATTTT
CDR3aa: CANSQDGSWASADTQYF